This TCR beta chain was found in a study of T-cell reconstitution after alpha-beta-depleted transplantation in children. CDR1 is SNHLY, CDR2 FYNNEI, per germline. This CDR3 is built from 14 residues. V was pared by 3 bases and J by 4 bases, with 12 bases between. The TCRbeta library incorporated unique molecular identifiers. TCRdb used MiXCR to reprocess the PCR reads, holding one entry per CDR3 protein. The sample has about 340,000 distinct CDR3 sequences, approximately 10% seen once. This clonotype was detected many times. The chain couples TRBV2 to TRBJ1-1; a weak D match, TRBD1 (6 bases). The TCR originated in a human donor who donated a stem cell graft to a child with acute lymphoblastic leukemia. Sequencing used PBMCs from the stem cell graft donor, obtained from the stem cell graft. The CDR3 protein is CASSDSGVGTEAFF. Written as DNA, the CDR3 is TGTGCCAGCAGTGATTCAGGGGTTGGCACTGAAGCTTTCTTT.